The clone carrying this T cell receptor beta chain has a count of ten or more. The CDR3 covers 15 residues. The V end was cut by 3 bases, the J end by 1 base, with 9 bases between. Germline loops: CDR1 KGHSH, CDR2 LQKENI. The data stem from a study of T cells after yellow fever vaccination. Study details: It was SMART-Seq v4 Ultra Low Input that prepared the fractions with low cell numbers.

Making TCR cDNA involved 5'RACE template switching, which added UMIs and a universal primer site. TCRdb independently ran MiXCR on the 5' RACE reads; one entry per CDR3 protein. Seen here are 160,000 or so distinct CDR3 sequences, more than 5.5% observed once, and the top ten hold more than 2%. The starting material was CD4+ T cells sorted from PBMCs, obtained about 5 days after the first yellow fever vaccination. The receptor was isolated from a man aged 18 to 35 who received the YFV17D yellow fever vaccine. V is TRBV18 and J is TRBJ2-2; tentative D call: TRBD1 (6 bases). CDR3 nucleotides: TGTGCCAGCTCACCCTCGGGACAGAACACCGGGGAGCTGTTTTTT. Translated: CASSPSGQNTGELFF. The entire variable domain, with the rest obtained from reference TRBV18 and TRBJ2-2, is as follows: NAGVMQNPRHLVRRRGQEARLRCSPMKGHSHVYWYRQLPEEGLKFMVYLQKENIIDESGMPKERFSAEFPKEGPSILRIQQVVRGDSAAYFCASSPSGQNTGELFFGEGSRLTVL.